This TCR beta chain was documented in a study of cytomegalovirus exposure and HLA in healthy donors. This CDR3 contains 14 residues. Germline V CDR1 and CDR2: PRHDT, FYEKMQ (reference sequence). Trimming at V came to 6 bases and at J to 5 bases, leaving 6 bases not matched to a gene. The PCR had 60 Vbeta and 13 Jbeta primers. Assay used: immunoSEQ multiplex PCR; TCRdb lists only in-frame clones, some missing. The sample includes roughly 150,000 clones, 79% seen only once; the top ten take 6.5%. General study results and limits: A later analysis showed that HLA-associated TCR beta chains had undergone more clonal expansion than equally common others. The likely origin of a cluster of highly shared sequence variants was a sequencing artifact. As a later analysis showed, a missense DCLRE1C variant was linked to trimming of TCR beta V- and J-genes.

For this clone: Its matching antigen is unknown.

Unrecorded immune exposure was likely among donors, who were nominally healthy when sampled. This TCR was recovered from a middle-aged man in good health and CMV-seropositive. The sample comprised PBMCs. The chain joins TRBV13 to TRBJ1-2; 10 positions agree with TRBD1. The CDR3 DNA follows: TGTGCCAGCAGTTGGGACAGGGGTACTTATGGCTACACCTTC. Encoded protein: CASSWDRGTYGYTF.